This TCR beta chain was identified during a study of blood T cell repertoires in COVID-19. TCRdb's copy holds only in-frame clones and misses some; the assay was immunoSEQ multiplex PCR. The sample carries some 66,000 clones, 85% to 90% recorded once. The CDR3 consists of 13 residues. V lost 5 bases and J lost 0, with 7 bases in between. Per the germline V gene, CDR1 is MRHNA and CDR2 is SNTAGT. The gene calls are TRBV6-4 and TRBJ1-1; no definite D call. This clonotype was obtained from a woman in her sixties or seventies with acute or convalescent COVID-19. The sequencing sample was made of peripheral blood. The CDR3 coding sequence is TGTGCCAGCAGTCCAGAAATGAACACTGAAGCTTTCTTT. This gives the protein CASSPEMNTEAFF.